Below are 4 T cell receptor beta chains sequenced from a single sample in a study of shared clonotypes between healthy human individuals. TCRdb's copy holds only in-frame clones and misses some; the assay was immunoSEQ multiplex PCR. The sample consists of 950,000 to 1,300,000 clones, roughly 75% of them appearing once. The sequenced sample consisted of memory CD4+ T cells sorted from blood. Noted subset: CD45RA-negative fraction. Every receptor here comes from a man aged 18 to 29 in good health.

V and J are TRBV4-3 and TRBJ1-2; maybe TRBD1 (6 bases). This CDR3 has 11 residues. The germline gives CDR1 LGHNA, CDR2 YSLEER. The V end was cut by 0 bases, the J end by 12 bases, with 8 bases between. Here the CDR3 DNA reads TGCGCCAGCAGCCAAGACAGGGACAACACCTTC. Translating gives CASSQDRDNTF.

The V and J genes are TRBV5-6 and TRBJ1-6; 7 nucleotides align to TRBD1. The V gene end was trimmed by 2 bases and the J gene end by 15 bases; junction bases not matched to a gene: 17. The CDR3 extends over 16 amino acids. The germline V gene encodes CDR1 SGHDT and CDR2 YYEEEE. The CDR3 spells CASSFGPGQTLRYLHF. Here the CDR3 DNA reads TGTGCCAGCAGCTTTGGTCCGGGACAGACCCTTCGGTACCTCCACTTT.

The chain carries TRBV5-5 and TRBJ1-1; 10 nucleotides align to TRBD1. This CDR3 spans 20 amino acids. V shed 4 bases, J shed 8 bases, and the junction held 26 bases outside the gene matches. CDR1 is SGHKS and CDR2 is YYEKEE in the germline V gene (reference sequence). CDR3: CASSPLWGQGTPRERTEAFF. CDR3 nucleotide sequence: TGTGCCAGCAGCCCGTTGTGGGGACAGGGGACGCCAAGGGAACGGACGGAAGCTTTCTTT.

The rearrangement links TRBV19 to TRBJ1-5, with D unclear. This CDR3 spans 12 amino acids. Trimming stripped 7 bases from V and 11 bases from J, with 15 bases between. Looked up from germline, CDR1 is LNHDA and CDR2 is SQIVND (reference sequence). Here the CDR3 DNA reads TGTGCCAGTAATCCTCTCTTCGGGGCCCAGCATTTT. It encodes CASNPLFGAQHF. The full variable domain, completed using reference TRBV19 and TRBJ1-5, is DGGITQSPKYLFRKEGQNVTLSCEQNLNHDAMYWYRQDPGQGLRLIYYSQIVNDFQKGDIAEGYSVSREKKESFPLTVTSAQKNPTAFYLCASNPLFGAQHFGDGTRLSIL.